The present T cell receptor (beta chain) was sequenced within a study of glioma-infiltrating T cells after dendritic cell vaccination. Germline CDR1 is WNHNN and CDR2 is SYGVQD (reference sequence). The CDR3 loop spans 14 amino acids. Time point meaning: after dendritic cell vaccination, including at tumor progression/relapse. The assay was immunoSEQ multiplex PCR, and TCRdb's table has in-frame clones only and misses some. Of 65,000 or so clones listed, around 86% are singletons. A remark on this clone: At one of its ends the junction is not consistent with the germline gene, which may arise from a read error.

The sequence was obtained from a human donor with glioblastoma. This material consisted of blood, taken after dendritic cell vaccination. This sequence joins TRBV10-1 and TRBJ2-7, with 9 bases matching TRBD2. The CDR3 DNA reads TGCGCCAGCAGTGAGTTCAGTAGCGGGAGCGAAAGGGACTTC. It is translated as CASSEFSSGSERDF.